Presented here are 30 T cell receptor beta chains from one specimen sequenced in a study of T-cell memory formation after mild COVID-19. From the 5' RACE reads, TCRdb called clonotypes with MiXCR, one entry per CDR3 protein. Of roughly 620,000 distinct CDR3 sequences listed, under 20% are singletons. The sample was PBMCs or a T cell subset sorted from them (not recorded which). Receptors originate from an adult woman who had mild COVID-19 (a few samples of this study predate the infection). Cell type and time point are not known.

This chain uses TRBV12-3 or TRBV12-4 with TRBJ1-2; 7 bases are a match to TRBD1. The CDR3 is made up of 15 amino acids. J gave up 5 bases and V 5 bases, and 11 bases lay outside the gene matches. The CDR3 coding sequence is TGTGCCAGCAGTCCCAGGGCAGGGGGAGGTTATGGCTACACCTTC. It is translated as CASSPRAGGGYGYTF.

This clonotype was detected ten times or more. This chain joins TRBV6-5 and TRBJ2-5, with unresolved D. Germline lookup yields CDR1 MNHEY and CDR2 SVGAGI. With 2 bases removed from V and 5 bases from J, the gap between germline ends came to 18 bases. The CDR3 consists of 16 residues. The CDR3 loop is CASSYAQMASGETQYF. The CDR3 DNA reads as TGTGCCAGCAGTTACGCCCAGATGGCTAGTGGTGAGACCCAGTACTTC.

This clonotype showed up just a few times. The V gene is TRBV12-3 or TRBV12-4, the J gene TRBJ1-1; unclear D gene. The V end lost 2 bases, the J end lost 6 bases, and 13 bases lay between the germline ends. The length of the CDR3 is 14 residues. The CDR3 DNA reads TGTGCCAGCAGTTTATGGGTTATTGGGCCTGAAGCTTTCTTT. As protein: CASSLWVIGPEAFF.

This clonotype was counted many times. The chain joins TRBV18 to TRBJ1-1; a weak D match, TRBD1 (6 bases). Germline V gene sequence: CDR1 KGHSH, CDR2 LQKENI. Trimming shortened V by 8 bases and J by 1 base, and 11 bases separated the two germline ends. This CDR3 is 13 amino acids long. The CDR3 nucleotides read TGTGCCAGCAGCCCGGGACAGAACACTGAAGCTTTCTTT. This sequence encodes CASSPGQNTEAFF.

The chain employs TRBV14 and TRBJ1-1; weak D call: TRBD1 (5 bases). V was pared by 6 bases and J by 6 bases, with 20 bases between. Germline lookup yields CDR1 SGHDN and CDR2 FVKESK. The CDR3 extends over 15 amino acids. The DNA of the CDR3 is TGTGCCAGCAGTCCGGGACCACTCCTGACCGCTGAAGCTTTCTTT. Translated, it gives CASSPGPLLTAEAFF. Complete variable domain (other parts from reference TRBV14 and TRBJ1-1): EAGVTQFPSHSVIEKGQTVTLRCDPISGHDNLYWYRRVMGKEIKFLLHFVKESKQDESGMPNNRFLAERTGGTYSTLKVQPAELEDSGVYFCASSPGPLLTAEAFFGQGTRLTVV.

This clonotype was picked up a small number of times. The chain joins TRBV2 to TRBJ1-1; no clear D gene. Germline V gives CDR1 SNHLY, CDR2 FYNNEI. Trimming pared 2 bases from V and 7 bases from J, leaving 8 bases between. The CDR3 loop spans 12 amino acids. In nucleotides, the CDR3 is TGTGCCAGCAGTGAATGGCAGGATGAAGCTTTCTTT. Its translation: CASSEWQDEAFF. Complete variable domain (other parts from reference TRBV2 and TRBJ1-1): EPEVTQTPSHQVTQMGQEVILRCVPISNHLYFYWYRQILGQKVEFLVSFYNNEISEKSEIFDDQFSVERPDGSNFTLKIRSTKLEDSAMYFCASSEWQDEAFFGQGTRLTVV.

This clonotype was seen a handful of times. The chain uses TRBV29-1 and TRBJ2-5; no clear D gene. This CDR3 contains 11 residues. V gave up 4 bases and J gave up 4 bases, with 7 bases separating them. Per the germline V gene, CDR1 is SQVTM and CDR2 is ANQGSEA. The CDR3 here is CSVAQGETQYF. DNA of the CDR3: TGCAGCGTTGCCCAAGGAGAGACCCAGTACTTC.

In its sample, this clonotype was seen many times. This chain joins TRBV6-2 or TRBV6-3 and TRBJ2-2, with D uncertain. CDR1 is MNHEY, CDR2 SVGEGT, per germline. Trimming pared 7 bases from V and 4 bases from J, leaving 4 bases between. This CDR3 spans 11 amino acids. CDR3 sequence: CASTLTGELFF. The CDR3 DNA sequence: TGTGCCAGCACCCTCACCGGGGAGCTGTTTTTT.

The rearrangement links TRBV7-9 to TRBJ2-2; TRBD2 might be the D (6 bases). The CDR3 has 14 residues. Germline CDR1 and CDR2: SEHNR and FQNEAQ (reference sequence). V was pared by 3 bases and J by 7 bases, with 12 bases between. In DNA form, the CDR3 reads TGTGCCAGCAGCTTCGAGCGGGTAATCGGGGAGCTGTTTTTT. Translating gives CASSFERVIGELFF.

This chain uses TRBV7-9 with TRBJ1-1, with TRBD1 matching over 9 bases. In germline, CDR1 is SEHNR, CDR2 FQNEAQ (reference sequence). Losses at the gene ends were 3 bases for V and 5 bases for J; bases not matched to a gene: 4. The CDR3 is made up of 14 amino acids. The CDR3 nucleotides are TGTGCCAGCAGCTTCCGGGACAGGGCGACTGAAGCTTTCTTT. It specifies CASSFRDRATEAFF.

This clonotype appeared a single time. This sequence joins TRBV5-4 and TRBJ2-3; D is unresolved. CDR1 is SGHNT and CDR2 is YYREEE in the germline V gene (reference sequence). The CDR3 spans 16 residues. V lost 4 bases to trimming and J lost 0 bases, with 15 bases between them. The CDR3 sequence is CASSPEANPSTDTQYF. The CDR3 nucleotides are TGTGCCAGCAGCCCCGAAGCTAACCCGAGCACAGATACGCAGTATTTT.

This clonotype was seen only a few times. The V call is TRBV9, the J call TRBJ2-1, with 7 bases lining up with TRBD2. Unmatched junction bases numbered 5, after V lost 0 bases and J lost 5 bases. The CDR3 runs to 15 residues. Germline V gives CDR1 SGDLS, CDR2 YYNGEE. The CDR3 sequence: CASSVETSWDNEQFF. The CDR3 coding sequence is TGTGCCAGCAGCGTAGAGACTAGCTGGGACAATGAGCAGTTCTTC.

The J gene is TRBJ2-1, the V gene TRBV15; 16 bases align to TRBD2. V shed 3 bases and J 1 base; nucleotides not matched to a gene: 6. Germline V gene lookup returns CDR1 LNHNV and CDR2 YYDKDF (reference sequence). This CDR3 region has 19 residues. The DNA of the CDR3 is TGTGCCACCAGCAGGTGGGAGGGACTAGCGGGAGGGTCCTACAATGAGCAGTTCTTC. As protein: CATSRWEGLAGGSYNEQFF.

V and J are TRBV6-4 and TRBJ2-1; TRBD1 agrees at 7 bases. V was pared by 6 bases and J by 8 bases, with 13 bases of the junction left unmatched. The CDR3 is 15 residues long. The V gene's germline CDR1 is MRHNA and CDR2 SNTAGT. The CDR3 region has the DNA TGTGCCAGCAGCTCTAGTAGCGAGGGGGCATATGAGCAGTTCTTC. Its translation is CASSSSSEGAYEQFF.

V gene TRBV20-1 combines with J gene TRBJ2-7, with D possibly matching TRBD2 (7 bases). CDR1 and CDR2 (germline): DFQATT, SNEGSKA (reference sequence). V lost 4 bases and J 0 bases, leaving 13 bases between the germline ends. The CDR3 spans 14 residues. This CDR3 is CSATGRGGSYEQYF. CDR3 bases: TGCAGTGCTACGGGGAGGGGGGGCTCCTACGAGCAGTACTTC.

The chain couples TRBV30 to TRBJ1-2; tentative D call: TRBD1 (6 bases). Germline loops: CDR1 GTSNPN, CDR2 SVGIG (reference sequence). The CDR3 is made up of 15 amino acids. Trimming pared 4 bases from V and 4 bases from J, leaving 19 bases between. The CDR3 bases are TGTGCCTGGACCGGGGATGGGGGCGCGGGCTATGGCTACACCTTC. Amino acid sequence: CAWTGDGGAGYGYTF.

The chain has TRBV5-1 and TRBJ1-5; D might be TRBD1 (5 bases). V lost 0 bases and J lost 0, with 13 bases in between. The CDR3 contains 17 residues. CDR1 and CDR2 (germline): SGHRS, YFSETQ. CDR3 protein: CASSLGGEWDSNQPQHF. CDR3 nucleotides: TGCGCCAGCAGCTTGGGGGGGGAGTGGGATAGCAATCAGCCCCAGCATTTT.

This clonotype was counted once. The chain is built from TRBV6-2 or TRBV6-3 and TRBJ1-3; no reliable D call. The CDR3 totals 15 residues. V lost 5 bases, J lost 0 bases, and 11 bases lay in between. The germline V gene encodes CDR1 MNHEY and CDR2 SVGEGT. CDR3 amino acids: CASSSSPDSGNTIYF. For the CDR3, the DNA is TGTGCCAGCAGTAGTAGTCCGGACTCTGGAAACACCATATATTTT.

This chain connects TRBV19 to TRBJ1-1; no clear D. The CDR3 covers 14 residues. The V and J ends lost 4 bases and 1 base respectively, with 10 bases between them. Germline CDR1 reads LNHDA; CDR2 reads SQIVND (reference sequence). CDR3 sequence reads: CASSTPGANTEAFF. The CDR3 DNA reads TGTGCCAGTAGTACCCCGGGCGCGAACACTGAAGCTTTCTTT.

Many counts were recorded for this clonotype. The CDR3 DNA is TGCGCCAGCAGCGCCCAAACGGGGGGCACTGAAGCTTTCTTT. Its translation: CASSAQTGGTEAFF. The chain combines TRBV5-1 with TRBJ1-1; D possibly corresponds to TRBD1 (5 bases). Per germline, CDR1 SGHRS and CDR2 YFSETQ. The CDR3 length is 14 residues. Trimming left V 4 bases short and J 4 bases short, with 14 bases between.

This sequence joins TRBV15 and TRBJ1-2; D remains unclear. Looked up from germline, CDR1 is LNHNV and CDR2 is YYDKDF (reference sequence). The CDR3 extends over 13 amino acids. Trimming left V 0 bases short and J 8 bases short, with 10 bases between. The CDR3 DNA reads TGTGCCACCAGCAGAGATGGTTTGGCGGGCTACACCTTC. Protein sequence: CATSRDGLAGYTF.

This clonotype was counted only a few times. The chain links TRBV14 to TRBJ1-1; D not resolved. This CDR3 has 15 amino acids. Germline V gene sequence: CDR1 SGHDN, CDR2 FVKESK. The V and J ends lost 3 bases and 1 base respectively, with 12 bases between them. This CDR3 is CASSQNTGPNTEAFF. DNA for the CDR3: TGTGCCAGCAGCCAGAACACCGGCCCGAACACTGAAGCTTTCTTT.

CDR3 region: CASSPPGRGGRNEQFF. CDR3 DNA: TGTGCCAGCTCACCACCGGGACGGGGGGGCCGGAATGAGCAGTTCTTC. The genes are TRBV18 and TRBJ2-1; TRBD2 aligns across 8 bases. Trimming took 0 bases from V and 7 from J; bases not matched to a gene: 8. CDR3 length: 16 residues. CDR1 is KGHSH, CDR2 LQKENI, per germline.

This clonotype was detected only once. One end of the junction does not line up with germline, which may come from a read error. The genes are TRBV6-5 and TRBJ1-2; TRBD1 might be the D (6 bases). The CDR3 contains 12 residues. CDR1 is MNHEY and CDR2 is SVGAGI in the germline V gene. CDR3 DNA sequence: TGTTCCAGCAGTACCCCCGGCACAGGGTATCAGTTC. Its protein product is CSSSTPGTGYQF.

The V gene is TRBV7-9, the J gene TRBJ2-5, with TRBD2 as a possible D gene (5 bases). There are 14 residues in the CDR3. Germline V gene sequence: CDR1 SEHNR, CDR2 FQNEAQ (reference sequence). The V and J ends lost 3 bases and 2 bases respectively, with 10 bases between them. The CDR3 region has the DNA TGTGCCAGCAGCTTGGACGGGGTACAAGAGACCCAGTACTTC. Protein: CASSLDGVQETQYF.

V gene TRBV5-1 combines with J gene TRBJ2-5; no clear D. Germline values: CDR1 SGHRS, CDR2 YFSETQ. Trimming shortened V by 4 bases and J by 4 bases, and 14 bases separated the two germline ends. The CDR3 totals 14 residues. The CDR3 nucleotides read TGCGCCAGCAGCCTTAGTGGGCAGTCAGAGACCCAGTACTTC. Protein: CASSLSGQSETQYF.

The chain carries TRBV7-2 and TRBJ2-5; TRBD2 might be the D (5 bases). V shed 4 bases and J shed 3 bases, with 12 bases lying between them. CDR3 length equals 14 residues. Per the germline V gene, CDR1 is SGHTA and CDR2 is FQGNSA. In nucleotides, the CDR3 is TGTGCCAGCAGCTCCCCCGGAGCGGAAGAGACCCAGTACTTC. This gives the protein CASSSPGAEETQYF.

This clonotype has only a few counts. The rearrangement links TRBV28 to TRBJ1-2; TRBD1 matches at 8 bases. V dropped 2 bases and J dropped 4; count of bases not matched to a gene: 6. Per germline, CDR1 MDHEN and CDR2 SYDVKM. This CDR3 has 15 residues. CDR3 in DNA: TGTGCCAGCAGTTTACCCCCCGGACAGGGCTATGGCTACACCTTC. It encodes CASSLPPGQGYGYTF.

The V and J genes are TRBV20-1 and TRBJ2-3; 10 nucleotides align to TRBD1. Germline CDR1 reads DFQATT; CDR2 reads SNEGSKA (reference sequence). CDR3 length equals 14 residues. Unmatched junction bases numbered 9, after V lost 5 bases and J lost 7 bases. CDR3 coding DNA: TGCAGTGCTCCCCCGGGACAGGGGTTGTATACGCAGTATTTT. Amino acids: CSAPPGQGLYTQYF.

This clonotype was observed a few times. CDR3 sequence: CASSLSGDEQYF. DNA of the CDR3: TGTGCCAGCAGCTTATCGGGTGACGAGCAGTACTTC. V and J are TRBV7-9 and TRBJ2-7; D unresolved. This CDR3 has 12 amino acids. The V gene lost 2 bases and the J gene lost 5 bases, with 7 bases spanning the gap. The germline V gene encodes CDR1 SEHNR and CDR2 FQNEAQ (reference sequence). Full variable domain (rest looked up from reference TRBV7-9 and TRBJ2-7): DTGVSQNPRHKITKRGQNVTFRCDPISEHNRLYWYRQTLGQGPEFLTYFQNEAQLEKSRLLSDRFSAERPKGSFSTLEIQRTEQGDSAMYLCASSLSGDEQYFGPGTRLTVT.